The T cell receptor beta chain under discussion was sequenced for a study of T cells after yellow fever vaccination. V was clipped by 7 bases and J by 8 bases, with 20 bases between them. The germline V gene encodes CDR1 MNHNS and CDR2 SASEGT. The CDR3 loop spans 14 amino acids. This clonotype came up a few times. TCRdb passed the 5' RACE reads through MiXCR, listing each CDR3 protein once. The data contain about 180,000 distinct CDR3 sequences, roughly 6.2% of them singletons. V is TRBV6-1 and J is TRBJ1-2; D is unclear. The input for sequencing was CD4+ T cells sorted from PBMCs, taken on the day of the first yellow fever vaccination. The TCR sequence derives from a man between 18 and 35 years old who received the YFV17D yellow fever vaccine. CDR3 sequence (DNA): TGTGCCAGCAAAATTACTTATCGGGTGGAGGGCTACACCTTC. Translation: CASKITYRVEGYTF.